The present T cell receptor beta chain was sequenced within a study of T cell responses to AZD1222 COVID-19 vaccine listed by TCRdb under 2021. Some background on the complete study: A total of more than 230 trial participants underwent TCR sequencing, of whom 200 to 220 had received two doses of AZD1222 and around 25 had received two doses of the MenACWY control vaccine. Trial participants were enrolled into age subgroups of 18-55, 56-69 and 70-plus years, which contained about 150, 27 and 61 TCR-sequenced participants, respectively.

Overall study results and their limits: Participants were mostly white British, with more females than males. The authors suggested clonal diversity may have been underestimated. The vaccine-associated CD4 TCRs covered the entire spike protein, and the dominant responses fell in regions 160-218 and 743-854. Because no day 14 peak-response samples were available, repertoires were characterized only after the peak T cell response. Reportedly, almost half of the unique spike-specific TCRs recognized epitopes lying outside the regions that are mutated in the B.1.351 and B.1.1.7 variants. In the small 56-69-year group, the increase in depth fell short of significance, most likely because of low power. After two AZD1222 doses, both the breadth and the depth of spike-specific TCRs were significantly higher than at day 0 and than in MenACWY recipients. Conclusions about previously exposed vaccinees are limited because only 5 or 6 AZD1222 recipients were SARS-CoV-2 seropositive at baseline.

On this clone: This receptor's antigen is unknown. Base qualities were left out, and no much larger clone turns up one base away.

The CDR3 regions of human TCRbeta chains were analyzed by immunosequencing. As for the authors' bioinformatics: TCRs in the repertoires were matched against a reference library of SARS-CoV-2-specific TCRs that had been generated with the MIRA antigen-specificity platform. Breadth was defined as the fraction of unique TCRs that were SARS-CoV-2-associated, and depth was defined as the fraction of total T cells that were SARS-CoV-2-associated. Using the MIRA data, every spike-specific TCR was mapped to the spike region that the TCR reacted to and assigned to either a CD4 or a CD8 class. Log10-transformed breadth and depth values were compared by one-way ANOVA with Sidak's multiple comparisons tests. Sourced from immuneACCESS, this table was stored by TCRdb with only in-frame sequences that have V and J called. A share of the clones is absent; for the studies checked, an unresolved V gene accounts for under half, and the remainder has no known explanation. V, J and clone size reflect that table, while D and trimming were determined from the DNA. The sample includes 70,000 to 95,000 clones, with 86% observed a single time. Roughly 6% of the sample lies in the top ten.

The intended sense of this specimen's time point label: about 28 days (+/-7) after the second vaccine dose. AZD1222 recipients with second doses at about 4 weeks or about 12 weeks were pooled, because spike-specific TCR depth and breadth did not differ between schedules. The vaccinee samples were drawn from two UK trials, COV001 and COV002, one of which was a single-blind randomized controlled phase 2/3 trial testing AZD1222 (ChAdOx1 nCoV-19) in healthy adults. For TCRbeta chain sequencing, PBMC samples were collected from trial participants at day 0 and at day 28 after the second dose. The receptor's source is an adult who received the AZD1222 COVID-19 vaccine. Sequencing was performed on peripheral blood, taken 28 days after the second AZD1222 dose.

The DNA sequence is given as TGTGCCAGCAGTTTTGGGGGACTTGAGCAGTTCTTC. Its translation reads: CASSFGGLEQFF. This chain joins TRBV12-3 or TRBV12-4 to TRBJ2-1; a tentative D match to TRBD2 spans 6 bases. The junction carries 9 bases between V and J, which are trimmed by 3 bases and 9 bases respectively. The CDR3 spans 12 residues, from the cysteine through the phenylalanine. The CDR3 DNA has 36 bases and is translated from base 1.